The rows below give T cell receptor beta chains drawn from one sample of a study of blood T cell repertoires in COVID-19. Clones were read by immunoSEQ multiplex PCR, and TCRdb kept only the in-frame ones, dropping some. The sample comprises 110,000 or so clones, roughly 84% of which are singletons, and 3% to 3.5% rests with the top ten. Input material: peripheral blood. These receptors were collected from a man aged 40-50 years with acute or convalescent COVID-19. CDR3s include the opening cysteine and the closing phenylalanine or tryptophan. Fields, in order: V gene, CDR3 protein.

v_call: TRBV18
cdr3_aa: CASSPLTGELFF

v_call: TRBV4-1
cdr3_aa: CASSQLAGGGTDTQYF

v_call: TRBV6-6
cdr3_aa: CASSYSGQGNSPLHF

v_call: TRBV4-2
cdr3_aa: CASSQTVGLVSYNEQFF

v_call: TRBV29-1
cdr3_aa: CSGPGQGDNEQFF

v_call: TRBV3-1/TRBV3-2
cdr3_aa: CASSQDPPTGGEQFF

v_call: TRBV21-1
cdr3_aa: CASSKRDGTGSETQYF

v_call: TRBV2
cdr3_aa: CASSPYRGLETQHF

v_call: TRBV7-9
cdr3_aa: CASSLGQGIGETQYF

v_call: TRBV27
cdr3_aa: CASSFGTGETYEQYF

v_call: TRBV24-1
cdr3_aa: CATSDAQGFNQPQHF

v_call: TRBV15
cdr3_aa: CATSRVGDSNTYTEAFF

v_call: TRBV25-1
cdr3_aa: CASSEYGQGHSPLHF

v_call: TRBV9
cdr3_aa: CASSPGGEELFF

v_call: TRBV4-3
cdr3_aa: CASSRARDRGTYEQYF

v_call: TRBV6-2/TRBV6-3
cdr3_aa: CASSYYAGGNEQFF

v_call: TRBV10-3
cdr3_aa: CAISGQSSYEQYF

v_call: TRBV6-6
cdr3_aa: CASSDYGSSYEQYF

v_call: TRBV3-1/TRBV3-2
cdr3_aa: CASSQDLTSYEQYF

v_call: TRBV7-9
cdr3_aa: CASSLLAGGLDTQYF

v_call: TRBV6-5
cdr3_aa: CASLRQNGYTF

v_call: TRBV9
cdr3_aa: CASSLEFGLAGVNEQFF

v_call: TRBV28
cdr3_aa: CASMRGELFF

v_call: TRBV2
cdr3_aa: CASSDPSGGPQYEQYF

v_call: TRBV7-9
cdr3_aa: CASSRGGTYEQYF

v_call: TRBV15
cdr3_aa: CATSRDKGQGGGSTEAFF

v_call: TRBV6-5
cdr3_aa: CASSDPGQGAGELFF

v_call: TRBV27
cdr3_aa: CASRYRGSNQPQHF

v_call: TRBV18
cdr3_aa: CASSPDTLGGYTF

v_call: TRBV10-3
cdr3_aa: CAISAGPWDTQYF

v_call: TRBV5-6
cdr3_aa: CASTLGPQGVTGELFF

v_call: TRBV7-9
cdr3_aa: CASSLDLNQPQHF

v_call: TRBV5-1
cdr3_aa: CASSWGLAGDPGTF

v_call: TRBV6-5
cdr3_aa: CASSWSSPIYEQYF

v_call: TRBV7-8
cdr3_aa: CASSLDYRLITDTQYF

v_call: TRBV7-9
cdr3_aa: CASSSSGLFPYEQYF

v_call: TRBV5-8
cdr3_aa: CASSGTSGVYEQFF

v_call: TRBV12-3/TRBV12-4
cdr3_aa: CASRQGYYEQYF

v_call: TRBV7-9
cdr3_aa: CASSPGAGGGTDTQYF

v_call: TRBV28
cdr3_aa: CASSLTGTPLRRETQYF

v_call: TRBV18
cdr3_aa: CASSMLTNEQFF

v_call: TRBV11-2
cdr3_aa: CASSYLEETQYF

v_call: TRBV3-1/TRBV3-2
cdr3_aa: CASSRHGTGSYYGPDEQFF

v_call: TRBV7-3
cdr3_aa: CASSLIQGGGYTF